Included here is one T cell receptor beta chain sequence, with context. Its antigen is still unknown. This entry is derived from a study of T-cell memory formation after mild COVID-19. For the study at large: Largely, TCR clusters stayed within a single donor. Findings and caveats of the study: Prior to infection, memory already included some responding clones, suggesting cross-reactive memory joined. Clones which contracted sat mainly in CM and EM if CD4+, and in EMRA if CD8+.

The CDR3 contains 15 residues. Germline CDR1 reads SNHLY; CDR2 reads FYNNEI. Unmatched junction bases numbered 11, after V lost 6 bases and J lost 5 bases. Via MiXCR, TCRdb re-called the 5' RACE reads, giving one row per CDR3 protein. The profile shows tens of thousands of distinct CDR3 sequences, around 13% of them singletons. The chain uses TRBV2 and TRBJ2-7; 9 bases map to TRBD1. Material for sequencing was PBMCs or a T cell subset sorted from them (not recorded which). The sequence was collected from an adult woman who had mild COVID-19 (a few samples of this study predate the infection). Cell type and time point are not known. The CDR3 DNA follows: TGTGCCAGCAGCGCTACGGGACAGGGAAGCAACGAGCAGTACTTC. This encodes CASSATGQGSNEQYF.